The 6 T cell receptor beta chains reported below all come from one sample, sequenced in a study of T cell responses to AZD1222 COVID-19 vaccine. TCRdb keeps only in-frame clones here, not all; method: immunoSEQ multiplex PCR. The profile shows 95,000 to 110,000 clones, about nine tenths of them singletons. Sample: peripheral blood, taken on day 0 of AZD1222 vaccination. These TCRs come from an adult in good health.

V is TRBV24-1 and J is TRBJ2-1; 8 bases align to TRBD2. In germline, CDR1 is KGHDR, CDR2 SFDVKD. The CDR3 is 16 residues long. J lost 4 bases, V lost 4 bases, and 8 bases had no gene match. CDR3 protein: CATSDPTSGAYNEQFF. CDR3 coding DNA: TGTGCCACCAGTGACCCTACTAGCGGAGCTTACAATGAGCAGTTCTTC.

The CDR3 protein is CASIPFGTGGGAAQYF. The CDR3 DNA is TGTGCCAGCATCCCCTTTGGGACAGGGGGAGGAGCGGCCCAGTACTTC. V and J are TRBV28 and TRBJ2-5; 11 nucleotides match TRBD1. This CDR3 region has 16 residues. From germline, CDR1 is MDHEN and CDR2 SYDVKM. V lost 7 bases to trimming and J lost 9 bases; unmatched junction nucleotides: 16.

The J gene is TRBJ1-5, the V gene TRBV7-9; the match to TRBD1 covers 11 bases. The CDR3 is 13 residues long. The ends lost 8 bases at V and 5 bases at J; junction bases unmatched: 2. Germline V gene data show CDR1 as SEHNR and CDR2 as FQNEAQ (reference sequence). The CDR3 DNA reads as TGTGCCAGCGGACAGGGGGCACATCAGCCCCAGCATTTT. It codes for CASGQGAHQPQHF. Using reference TRBV7-9 and TRBJ1-5 for the parts outside the CDR3, the full variable domain is DTGVSQNPRHKITKRGQNVTFRCDPISEHNRLYWYRQTLGQGPEFLTYFQNEAQLEKSRLLSDRFSAERPKGSFSTLEIQRTEQGDSAMYLCASGQGAHQPQHFGDGTRLSIL.

The gene calls are TRBV5-1 and TRBJ2-2; D may be TRBD1 (6 bases). Germline lookup yields CDR1 SGHRS and CDR2 YFSETQ. The CDR3 is 14 amino acids. Trimming took 4 bases from V and 8 from J, leaving 15 bases between them. CDR3 amino acids: CASSLGAIGGELFF. As DNA, the CDR3 is TGCGCCAGCAGCCTGGGGGCCATTGGAGGGGAGCTGTTTTTT. Full variable domain (rest looked up from reference TRBV5-1 and TRBJ2-2): KAGVTQTPRYLIKTRGQQVTLSCSPISGHRSVSWYQQTPGQGLQFLFEYFSETQRNKGNFPGRFSGRQFSNSRSEMNVSTLELGDSALYLCASSLGAIGGELFFGEGSRLTVL.

The chain joins TRBV7-3 to TRBJ2-1, with D possibly being TRBD2 (5 bases). Germline V gene lookup returns CDR1 SGHTA and CDR2 FQGTGA. The germline V and J ends were trimmed by 4 bases and 3 bases, with 13 bases remaining between them. This CDR3 has 15 residues. The CDR3 DNA follows: TGTGCCAGCAGCTCGGGGTTAGCTGACTACAATGAGCAGTTCTTC. Its translation is CASSSGLADYNEQFF.

This chain uses TRBV3-1 (or the pseudogene TRBV3-2) with TRBJ2-3, with D perhaps TRBD1 (6 bases). The CDR3 contains 14 residues. CDR1 is LGHDT and CDR2 is YNNKEL in the germline V gene (reference sequence). V dropped 4 bases and J dropped 2 bases, with 10 bases sitting between them. CDR3 DNA: TGTGCCAGCAGCCTCGGACAGTTCACAGATACGCAGTATTTT. This sequence encodes CASSLGQFTDTQYF.